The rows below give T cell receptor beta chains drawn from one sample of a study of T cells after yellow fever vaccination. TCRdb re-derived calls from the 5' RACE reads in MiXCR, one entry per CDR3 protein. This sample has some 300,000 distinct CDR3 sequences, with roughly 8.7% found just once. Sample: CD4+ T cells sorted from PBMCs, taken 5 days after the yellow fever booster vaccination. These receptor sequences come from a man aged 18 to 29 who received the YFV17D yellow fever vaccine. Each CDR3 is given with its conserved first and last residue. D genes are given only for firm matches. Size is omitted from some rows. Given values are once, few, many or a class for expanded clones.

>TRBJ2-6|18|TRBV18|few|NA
CASSPPRGTRGGANVLTF
TGTGCCAGCTCACCACCTCGGGGGACCCGCGGGGGGGCCAACGTCCTGACTTTC
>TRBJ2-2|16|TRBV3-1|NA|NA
CASSQWPERNTGELFF
TGTGCCAGCAGCCAATGGCCCGAAAGGAACACCGGGGAGCTGTTTTTT
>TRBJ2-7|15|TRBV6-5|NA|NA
CASSYSGASPYEQYF
TGTGCCAGCAGTTACTCGGGGGCCTCCCCCTACGAGCAGTACTTC
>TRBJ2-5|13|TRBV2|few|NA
CASSGGTRETQYF
TGTGCCAGCAGTGGTGGGACTCGGGAGACCCAGTACTTC
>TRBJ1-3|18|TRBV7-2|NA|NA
CARAEGRPTVVSGNTIYF
TGTGCCAGGGCAGAGGGACGGCCCACCGTCGTGTCTGGAAACACCATATATTTT
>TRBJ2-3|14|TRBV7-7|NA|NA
CASSPGARTGTQYF
TGTGCCAGCAGCCCAGGGGCCCGGACCGGGACGCAGTATTTT
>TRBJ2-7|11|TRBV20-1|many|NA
CSAKTAYEQYF
TGCAGTGCTAAGACAGCTTACGAGCAGTACTTC
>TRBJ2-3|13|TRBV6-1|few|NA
CASSKTRADTQYF
TGTGCCAGCAGCAAAACTAGGGCAGATACGCAGTATTTT
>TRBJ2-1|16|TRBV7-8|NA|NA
CASSFSRGASYNEQFF
TGTGCCAGCAGCTTTTCGAGGGGGGCCTCCTACAATGAGCAGTTCTTC
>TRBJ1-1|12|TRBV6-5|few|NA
CASRVPGGEAFF
TGTGCCAGCAGAGTGCCGGGCGGTGAAGCTTTCTTT
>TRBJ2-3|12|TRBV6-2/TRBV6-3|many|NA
CASSYFGDTQYF
TGTGCCAGCAGTTACTTCGGAGATACGCAGTATTTT
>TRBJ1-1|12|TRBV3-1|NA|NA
CASSQGGGRAFF
TGTGCCAGCAGCCAAGGCGGAGGGCGAGCTTTCTTT
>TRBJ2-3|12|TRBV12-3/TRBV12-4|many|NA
CASSRGADTQYF
TGTGCCAGCAGCCGCGGGGCAGATACGCAGTATTTT
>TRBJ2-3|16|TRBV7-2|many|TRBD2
CASSLTARGGADTQYF
TGTGCCAGCAGCTTAACAGCCCGGGGGGGTGCAGATACGCAGTATTTT
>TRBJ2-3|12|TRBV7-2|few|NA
CASSFGDATQYF
TGTGCCAGCAGCTTTGGGGATGCTACGCAGTATTTT
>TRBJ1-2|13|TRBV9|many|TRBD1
CASSRQGGYGYTF
TGTGCCAGCAGCCGACAGGGCGGCTATGGCTACACCTTC
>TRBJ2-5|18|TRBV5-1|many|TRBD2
CASSLVALTSGAQETQYF
TGCGCCAGCAGCTTGGTGGCGTTGACTAGCGGGGCTCAAGAGACCCAGTACTTC
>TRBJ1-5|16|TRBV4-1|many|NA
CASSQGGLRWGQPQHF
TGCGCCAGCAGCCAAGGGGGACTGAGGTGGGGTCAGCCCCAGCATTTT
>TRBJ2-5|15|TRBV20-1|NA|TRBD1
CSARSRTGGIETQYF
TGCAGTGCTAGAAGTAGGACAGGGGGAATAGAGACCCAGTACTTC
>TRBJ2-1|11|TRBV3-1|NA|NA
CASSQESMKFF
TGTGCCAGCAGCCAAGAGTCGATGAAGTTCTTC
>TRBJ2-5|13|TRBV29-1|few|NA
CSVGPRLQETQYF
TGCAGCGTTGGGCCCCGCCTCCAAGAGACCCAGTACTTC
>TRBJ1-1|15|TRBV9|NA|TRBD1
CASSVATGGQPEAFF
TGTGCCAGCAGCGTAGCTACGGGGGGACAGCCTGAAGCTTTCTTT
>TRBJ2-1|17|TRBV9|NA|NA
CASSVGFARGSYNEQFF
TGTGCCAGCAGCGTAGGGTTCGCCCGGGGCTCCTACAATGAGCAGTTCTTC
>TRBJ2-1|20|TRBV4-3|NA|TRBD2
CASSQFFPGLAGEGYNEQFF
TGCGCCAGCAGCCAGTTCTTCCCGGGACTAGCGGGGGAGGGCTACAATGAGCAGTTCTTC
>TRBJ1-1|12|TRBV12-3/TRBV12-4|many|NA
CASSFRGNEAFF
TGTGCCAGCAGTTTTCGAGGGAATGAAGCTTTCTTT
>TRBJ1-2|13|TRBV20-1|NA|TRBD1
CSAINMDRGGYTF
TGCAGTGCTATAAATATGGACAGGGGTGGCTACACCTTC
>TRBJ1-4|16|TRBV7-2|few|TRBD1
CASSLNPGQANEKLFF
TGTGCCAGCAGCTTAAATCCGGGACAGGCTAATGAAAAACTGTTTTTT
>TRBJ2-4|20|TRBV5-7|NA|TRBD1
CASSPNTGTGITLAKNIQYF
TGTGCCAGCAGTCCCAATACCGGGACAGGGATCACCTTAGCCAAAAACATTCAGTACTTC
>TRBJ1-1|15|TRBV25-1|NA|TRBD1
CASSATTGGLAEAFF
TGTGCCAGCAGTGCCACGACAGGGGGCCTCGCTGAAGCTTTCTTT
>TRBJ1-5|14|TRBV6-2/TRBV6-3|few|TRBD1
CASAPGQGYQPQHF
TGTGCCAGCGCCCCGGGACAGGGTTATCAGCCCCAGCATTTT
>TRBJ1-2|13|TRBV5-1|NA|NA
CASSFNSNYGYTF
TGCGCCAGCAGCTTCAACAGCAACTATGGCTACACCTTC
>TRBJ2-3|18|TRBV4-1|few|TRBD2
CASSQDSGTSGGGDTQYF
TGCGCCAGCAGCCAAGACTCCGGGACTAGCGGGGGGGGCGATACGCAGTATTTT
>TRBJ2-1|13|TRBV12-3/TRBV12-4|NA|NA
CASTPGAPGEQFF
TGTGCCAGCACTCCCGGGGCGCCGGGTGAGCAGTTCTTC